The 19 T cell receptor beta chains in this list originate from one sample, sequenced in a study of T cell changes during pregnancy in multiple sclerosis. Measured with immunoSEQ multiplex PCR; TCRdb has only the in-frame clones, and not every one. The sample has around 100,000 clones, 92% seen once. Sequenced here: peripheral blood, sampled after pregnancy. The receptors derive from a female donor with multiple sclerosis, enrolled in a pregnancy study.

The V and J genes are TRBV25-1 and TRBJ1-3; no firm D call. This CDR3 has 14 amino acids. Germline CDR1 and CDR2: MGHDK and SYGVNS. V was clipped by 6 bases and J by 5 bases, with 14 bases between them. Here the CDR3 reads CASSEVSSRNTIYF. The DNA for the CDR3 is TGTGCCAGCAGCGAGGTCTCGTCCCGAAACACCATATATTTT.

The chain is built from TRBV6-1 and TRBJ1-1; D call uncertain. Trimming shortened V by 2 bases and J by 2 bases, and 12 bases separated the two germline ends. This CDR3 is built from 15 residues. Germline CDR1 and CDR2: MNHNS and SASEGT. Here the CDR3 DNA reads TGTGCCAGCAGTGAACGTTTGGAGGTTAACACTGAAGCTTTCTTT. It encodes CASSERLEVNTEAFF.

This clone was observed a handful of times. This chain links TRBV7-9 with TRBJ1-3; D is possibly TRBD1 (6 bases). This CDR3 is built from 14 residues. Deletions cut 3 bases from V and 2 bases from J, with 8 bases between. The germline gives CDR1 SEHNR, CDR2 FQNEAQ (reference sequence). The chain's CDR3 is CASSFRGAGNTIYF. In DNA form, the CDR3 reads TGTGCCAGCAGCTTCAGGGGTGCTGGAAACACCATATATTTT. Using reference TRBV7-9 and TRBJ1-3 for the parts outside the CDR3, the full variable domain is DTGVSQNPRHKITKRGQNVTFRCDPISEHNRLYWYRQTLGQGPEFLTYFQNEAQLEKSRLLSDRFSAERPKGSFSTLEIQRTEQGDSAMYLCASSFRGAGNTIYFGEGSWLTVV.

This clone was detected once. The chain couples TRBV5-1 to TRBJ1-1; 8 bases align to TRBD1. With 4 bases clipped from V and 1 base from J, the junction kept 6 bases outside the gene matches. Germline loops: CDR1 SGHRS, CDR2 YFSETQ. The length of the CDR3 is 15 residues. CDR3 amino acids: CASSTGGMSNTEAFF. The CDR3 nucleotides are TGCGCCAGCAGCACAGGGGGAATGTCGAACACTGAAGCTTTCTTT.

This CDR3 is CASSLGGSLQPQHF. The DNA of the CDR3 is TGTGCCAGCAGTCTGGGAGGATCTTTACAGCCCCAGCATTTT. The chain links TRBV27 to TRBJ1-5, with D unclear. The CDR3 extends over 14 amino acids. Trimming shortened V by 5 bases and J by 7 bases, and 15 bases separated the two germline ends. Germline V gene lookup returns CDR1 MNHEY and CDR2 SMNVEV (reference sequence).

This chain links TRBV29-1 with TRBJ2-1, with 9 bases lining up with TRBD1. V dropped 7 bases and J dropped 8; count of bases not matched to a gene: 6. CDR1 and CDR2 from the germline V gene are SQVTM and ANQGSEA. The CDR3 contains 12 residues. The CDR3 spells CSGGQGIDEQFF. CDR3 DNA: TGCAGCGGGGGACAGGGAATCGATGAGCAGTTCTTC.

This chain uses TRBV5-1 with TRBJ2-7; TRBD2 agrees at 7 bases. The CDR3 has 13 residues. The germline CDR1 and CDR2 sequences are SGHRS and YFSETQ. With V trimmed by 3 bases and J by 6 bases, 6 bases remained unmatched. The CDR3 sequence: CASSWGGTSEQYF. The CDR3 nucleotides read TGCGCCAGCAGCTGGGGGGGGACGAGCGAGCAGTACTTC.

The chain recombines TRBV18 with TRBJ2-5, with D possibly TRBD2 on 5 matching bases. Germline lookup yields CDR1 KGHSH and CDR2 LQKENI. Trimming removed 2 bases at V and 5 bases at J, with 15 bases between. The CDR3 spans 15 residues. This CDR3 is CASSPFGGQRETQYF. CDR3 bases: TGTGCCAGCTCACCATTTGGAGGCCAAAGGGAGACCCAGTACTTC.

The chain joins TRBV5-4 to TRBJ2-3; 10 bases are a match to TRBD2. After removal of 3 bases from V and 8 bases from J, the junction contained 9 bases not matched to a gene. The CDR3 is 15 amino acids. Germline CDR1 and CDR2: SGHNT and YYREEE (reference sequence). CDR3 region: CASSSGLAERGTQYF. The CDR3 nucleotides are TGTGCCAGCAGCTCCGGACTAGCGGAACGGGGTACGCAGTATTTT.

Comment on this clone: Other DNA sequences in the sample encode the same CDR3. This sequence joins TRBV5-1 and TRBJ2-5, with 8 bases that match TRBD2. This CDR3 comprises 16 residues. V gave up 0 bases and J gave up 5 bases; unmatched junction bases: 9. CDR1 and CDR2 (germline): SGHRS, YFSETQ. CDR3 coding DNA: TGCGCCAGCAGCTTGGAGGTGGCGGGGGGCTGGGAGACCCAGTACTTC. Translated, it gives CASSLEVAGGWETQYF.

The CDR3 DNA follows: TGTGCCACCAGCAGAGCCGGGGGGGGGCGCGACGAGCAGTACTTC. Protein product: CATSRAGGGRDEQYF. The V and J genes are TRBV15 and TRBJ2-7, with 8 bases fitting TRBD2. V was clipped by 1 base and J by 5 bases; unmatched bases: 7. CDR1 LNHNV and CDR2 YYDKDF come from the germline V gene (reference sequence). The CDR3 extends over 15 amino acids.

This sequence joins TRBV5-1 and TRBJ2-1; TRBD2 matches 12 bases. The CDR3 sequence is 15 residues long. The ends lost 3 bases at V and 8 bases at J; junction bases unmatched: 6. Germline V CDR1 and CDR2: SGHRS, YFSETQ. The CDR3 is CASSSTSGRSDEQFF. The CDR3 DNA follows: TGCGCCAGCAGCTCAACTAGCGGGAGGTCTGATGAGCAGTTCTTC.

V is TRBV4-1 and J is TRBJ2-3; the match to TRBD1 covers 10 bases. The trim removed 4 bases at V and 1 base at J, leaving 5 bases unmatched. CDR3 length: 16 residues. Germline V lookup: CDR1 MGHRA, CDR2 YSYEKL. The CDR3 DNA follows: TGCGCCAGCAGCCCCGGAGACAGGGGGCGCACAGATACGCAGTATTTT. Amino acids: CASSPGDRGRTDTQYF.

J is TRBJ2-7 and V is TRBV27; 7 nucleotides match TRBD2. Germline-derived CDR1 and CDR2 are MNHEY and SMNVEV (reference sequence). The CDR3 is 16 amino acids. The J segment lost 0 bases and the V segment lost 3 bases, leaving 8 bases of the junction unmatched. In DNA form, the CDR3 reads TGTGCCAGCAGTTTGAAAGGGACTACGAGCTCCTACGAGCAGTACTTC. It translates to CASSLKGTTSSYEQYF.

This chain connects TRBV7-9 to TRBJ2-3; D might be TRBD1 (5 bases). The germline gives CDR1 SEHNR, CDR2 FQNEAQ (reference sequence). The V gene lost 3 bases and the J gene lost 3 bases, with 13 bases spanning the gap. The CDR3 runs 15 residues. CDR3 in amino acids: CASSFDTKGTDTQYF. CDR3 coding DNA: TGTGCCAGCAGCTTCGACACCAAGGGGACAGATACGCAGTATTTT.

The J gene is TRBJ2-5, the V gene TRBV5-1; TRBD2 matches at 16 bases. The CDR3 covers 16 residues. The J segment lost 5 bases and the V segment lost 6 bases, leaving 7 bases of the junction unmatched. Germline CDR1 SGHRS, CDR2 YFSETQ. In nucleotides, the CDR3 is TGCGCCAGCATCGGGACTAGCGGGAGGGGAAGGGAGACCCAGTACTTC. It is translated as CASIGTSGRGRETQYF.

The rearrangement uses TRBV6-5 and TRBJ1-5, with unresolved D. CDR1 is MNHEY and CDR2 is SVGAGI in the germline V gene. The V end lost 4 bases, the J end lost 1 base, and 8 bases lay between the germline ends. This CDR3 has 14 amino acids. The CDR3 sequence is CASSSQSSNQPQHF. CDR3 in DNA: TGTGCCAGCAGTTCGCAGTCGAGCAATCAGCCCCAGCATTTT.

The chain carries TRBV7-2 and TRBJ2-7; 7 bases match TRBD1. The CDR3 extends over 13 amino acids. Germline CDR1 is SGHTA and CDR2 is FQGNSA. Trimming removed 5 bases from V and 5 bases from J; junction bases left unmatched: 6. CDR3: CASSTGQRNEQYF. The DNA for the CDR3 is TGTGCCAGCAGCACGGGACAGCGCAACGAGCAGTACTTC.

The chain recombines TRBV5-1 with TRBJ2-7; 9 bases are a match to TRBD2. The CDR3 totals 14 residues. Germline loops: CDR1 SGHRS, CDR2 YFSETQ. Losses at the gene ends were 2 bases for V and 6 bases for J; bases not matched to a gene: 6. The CDR3 reads CASSLALAGTEQYF. The CDR3 bases are TGCGCCAGCAGCTTAGCGCTAGCGGGAACCGAGCAGTACTTC.